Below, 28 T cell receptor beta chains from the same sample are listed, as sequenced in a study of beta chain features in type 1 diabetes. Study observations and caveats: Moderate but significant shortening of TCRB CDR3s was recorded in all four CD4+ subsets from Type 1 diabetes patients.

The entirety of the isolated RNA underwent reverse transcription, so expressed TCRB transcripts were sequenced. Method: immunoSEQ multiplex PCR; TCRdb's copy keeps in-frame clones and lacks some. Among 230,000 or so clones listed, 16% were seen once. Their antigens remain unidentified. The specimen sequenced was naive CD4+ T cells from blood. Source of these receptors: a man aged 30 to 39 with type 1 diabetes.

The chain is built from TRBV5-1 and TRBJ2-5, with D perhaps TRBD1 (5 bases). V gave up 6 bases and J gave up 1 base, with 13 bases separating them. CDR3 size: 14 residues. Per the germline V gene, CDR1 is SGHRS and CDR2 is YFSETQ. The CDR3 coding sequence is TGCGCCAGCACCTTAGGACAAGTCCAAGAGACCCAGTACTTC. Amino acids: CASTLGQVQETQYF. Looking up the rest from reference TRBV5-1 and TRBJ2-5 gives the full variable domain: KAGVTQTPRYLIKTRGQQVTLSCSPISGHRSVSWYQQTPGQGLQFLFEYFSETQRNKGNFPGRFSGRQFSNSRSEMNVSTLELGDSALYLCASTLGQVQETQYFGPGTRLLVL.

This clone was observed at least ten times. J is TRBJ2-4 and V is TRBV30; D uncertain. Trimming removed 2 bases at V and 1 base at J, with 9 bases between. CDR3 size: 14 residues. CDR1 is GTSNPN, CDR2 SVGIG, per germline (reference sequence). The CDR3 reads CAWSITMAKNIQYF. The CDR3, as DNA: TGTGCCTGGAGTATTACCATGGCCAAAAACATTCAGTACTTC.

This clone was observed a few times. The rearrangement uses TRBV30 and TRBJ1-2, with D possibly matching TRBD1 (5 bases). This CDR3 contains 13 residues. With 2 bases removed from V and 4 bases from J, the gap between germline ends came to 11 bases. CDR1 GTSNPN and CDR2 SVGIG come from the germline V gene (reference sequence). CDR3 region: CAWSPYGAYGYTF. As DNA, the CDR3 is TGTGCCTGGAGTCCCTACGGGGCCTATGGCTACACCTTC.

This CDR3 is CSVGGDTEAFF. CDR3 sequence (DNA): TGCAGCGTTGGGGGGGACACTGAAGCTTTCTTT. The chain has TRBV29-1 and TRBJ1-1, with a weak D call TRBD1 (5 bases). The CDR3 covers 11 residues. V shed 4 bases and J shed 3 bases, with 6 bases lying between them. Germline CDR1 is SQVTM and CDR2 is ANQGSEA.

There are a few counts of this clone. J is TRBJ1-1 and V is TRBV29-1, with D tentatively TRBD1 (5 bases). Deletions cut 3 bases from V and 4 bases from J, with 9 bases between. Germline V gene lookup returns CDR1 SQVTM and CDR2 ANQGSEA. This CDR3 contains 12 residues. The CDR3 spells CSVEGTATEAFF. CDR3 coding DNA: TGCAGCGTTGAGGGGACGGCCACTGAAGCTTTCTTT.

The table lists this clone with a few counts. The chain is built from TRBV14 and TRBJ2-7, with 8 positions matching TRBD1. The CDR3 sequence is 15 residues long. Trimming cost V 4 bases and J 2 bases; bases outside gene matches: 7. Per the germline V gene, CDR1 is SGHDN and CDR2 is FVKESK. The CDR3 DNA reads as TGTGCCAGCAGCCGAACTACAGGGGGAGCCTACGAGCAGTACTTC. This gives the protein CASSRTTGGAYEQYF.

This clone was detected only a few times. For the CDR3, the DNA is TGCAGCGTTGAAGTTACACAGGGCGGGGGCACTGAAGCTTTCTTT. Amino acid sequence: CSVEVTQGGGTEAFF. V is TRBV29-1 and J is TRBJ1-1; D perhaps matches TRBD1 (6 bases). From germline, CDR1 is SQVTM and CDR2 ANQGSEA. The CDR3 covers 15 residues. V lost 1 base and J 4 bases, leaving 16 bases between the germline ends. Full variable domain (remainder filled in from reference TRBV29-1 and TRBJ1-1): SAVISQKPSRDICQRGTSLTIQCQVDSQVTMMFWYRQQPGQSLTLIATANQGSEATYESGFVIDKFPISRPNLTFSTLTVSNMSPEDSSIYLCSVEVTQGGGTEAFFGQGTRLTVV.

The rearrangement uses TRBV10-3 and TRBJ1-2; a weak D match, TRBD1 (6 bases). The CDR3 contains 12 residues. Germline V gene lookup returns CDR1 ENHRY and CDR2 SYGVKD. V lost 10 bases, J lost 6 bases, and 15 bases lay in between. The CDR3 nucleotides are TGTGCCACCACCGGGACACAGAATGGCTACACCTTC. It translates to CATTGTQNGYTF.

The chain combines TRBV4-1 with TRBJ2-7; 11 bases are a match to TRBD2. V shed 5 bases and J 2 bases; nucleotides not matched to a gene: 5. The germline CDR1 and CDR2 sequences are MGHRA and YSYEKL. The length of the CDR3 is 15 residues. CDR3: CASSITSGSPYEQYF. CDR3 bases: TGCGCCAGCAGCATTACTAGCGGGAGTCCCTACGAGCAGTACTTC.

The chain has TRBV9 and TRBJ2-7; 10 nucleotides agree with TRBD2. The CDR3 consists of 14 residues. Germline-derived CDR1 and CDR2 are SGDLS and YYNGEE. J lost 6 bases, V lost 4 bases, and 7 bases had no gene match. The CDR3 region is CASSLEASGSEQYF. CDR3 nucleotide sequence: TGTGCCAGCAGCCTAGAGGCTAGCGGGAGCGAGCAGTACTTC. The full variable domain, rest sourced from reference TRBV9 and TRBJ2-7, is DSGVTQTPKHLITATGQRVTLRCSPRSGDLSVYWYQQSLDQGLQFLIQYYNGEERAKGNILERFSAQQFPDLHSELNLSSLELGDSALYFCASSLEASGSEQYFGPGTRLTVT.

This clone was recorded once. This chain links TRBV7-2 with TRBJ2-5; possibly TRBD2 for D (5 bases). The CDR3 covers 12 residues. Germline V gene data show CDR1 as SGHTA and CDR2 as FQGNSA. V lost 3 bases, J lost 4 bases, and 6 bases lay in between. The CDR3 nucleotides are TGTGCCAGCAGCTTCGAGGGAGAGACCCAGTACTTC. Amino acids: CASSFEGETQYF.

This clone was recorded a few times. The CDR3 DNA follows: TGTGCCAGCTCACCTCCACCGACCACAGATACGCAGTATTTT. The encoded protein is CASSPPPTTDTQYF. The chain combines TRBV18 with TRBJ2-3; D is unresolved. V lost 3 bases, J lost 2 bases, and 9 bases lay in between. CDR3 size: 14 residues. CDR1 is KGHSH, CDR2 LQKENI, per germline.

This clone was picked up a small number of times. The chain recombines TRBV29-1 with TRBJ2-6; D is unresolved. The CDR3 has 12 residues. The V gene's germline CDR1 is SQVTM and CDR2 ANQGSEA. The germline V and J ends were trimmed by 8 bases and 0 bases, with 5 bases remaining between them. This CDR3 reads CSIISGANVLTF. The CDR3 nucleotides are TGCAGCATCATCTCTGGGGCCAACGTCCTGACTTTC. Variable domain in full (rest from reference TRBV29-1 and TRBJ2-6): SAVISQKPSRDICQRGTSLTIQCQVDSQVTMMFWYRQQPGQSLTLIATANQGSEATYESGFVIDKFPISRPNLTFSTLTVSNMSPEDSSIYLCSIISGANVLTFGAGSRLTVL.

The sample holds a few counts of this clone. The CDR3 nucleotides read TGCGCCAGCAGCCCACCGGGACAGGGGGCGGTCACCGGGGAGCTGTTTTTT. Protein product: CASSPPGQGAVTGELFF. The V and J genes are TRBV5-1 and TRBJ2-2, with 12 positions matching TRBD1. V was clipped by 4 bases and J by 4 bases; unmatched bases: 8. This CDR3 contains 17 residues. Germline V CDR1 and CDR2: SGHRS, YFSETQ. Supplemented by reference TRBV5-1 and TRBJ2-2, the full variable domain reads KAGVTQTPRYLIKTRGQQVTLSCSPISGHRSVSWYQQTPGQGLQFLFEYFSETQRNKGNFPGRFSGRQFSNSRSEMNVSTLELGDSALYLCASSPPGQGAVTGELFFGEGSRLTVL.

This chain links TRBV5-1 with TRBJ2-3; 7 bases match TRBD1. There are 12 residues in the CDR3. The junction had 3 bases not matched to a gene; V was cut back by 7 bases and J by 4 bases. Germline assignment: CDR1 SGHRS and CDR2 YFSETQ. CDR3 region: CASGTASDTQYF. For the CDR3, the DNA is TGCGCCAGCGGGACAGCCTCAGATACGCAGTATTTT.

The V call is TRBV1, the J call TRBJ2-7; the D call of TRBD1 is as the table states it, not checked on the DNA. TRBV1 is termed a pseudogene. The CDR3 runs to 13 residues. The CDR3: CTSSFDRDSEQYF. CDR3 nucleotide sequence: TGCACCAGCAGCTTTGACAGGGACTCCGAGCAGTACTTC.

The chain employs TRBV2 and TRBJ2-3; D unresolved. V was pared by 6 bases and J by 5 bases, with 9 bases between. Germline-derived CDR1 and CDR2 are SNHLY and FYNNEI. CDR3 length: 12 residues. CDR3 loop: CASSPVEDTQYF. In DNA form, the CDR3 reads TGTGCCAGCAGCCCCGTTGAAGATACGCAGTATTTT.

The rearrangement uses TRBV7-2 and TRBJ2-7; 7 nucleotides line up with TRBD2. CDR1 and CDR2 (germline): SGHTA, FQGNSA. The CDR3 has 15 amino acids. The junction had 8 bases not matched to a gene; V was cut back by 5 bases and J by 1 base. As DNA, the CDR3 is TGTGCCAGCAGCCTTTCACTAGCGCAGTCCTACGAGCAGTACTTC. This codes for CASSLSLAQSYEQYF.

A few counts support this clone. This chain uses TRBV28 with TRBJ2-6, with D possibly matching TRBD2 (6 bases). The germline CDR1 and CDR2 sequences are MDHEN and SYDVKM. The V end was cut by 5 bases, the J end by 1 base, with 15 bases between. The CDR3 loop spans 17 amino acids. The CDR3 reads CASSLGGTPSGANVLTF. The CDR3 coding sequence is TGTGCCAGCAGTCTAGGAGGGACCCCGTCTGGGGCCAACGTCCTGACTTTC.

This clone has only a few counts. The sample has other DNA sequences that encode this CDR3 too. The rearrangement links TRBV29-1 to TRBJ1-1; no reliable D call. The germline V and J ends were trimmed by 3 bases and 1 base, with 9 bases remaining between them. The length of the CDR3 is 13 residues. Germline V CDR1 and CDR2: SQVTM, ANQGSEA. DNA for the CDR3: TGCAGCGTTGACCGGGGATCGAACACTGAAGCTTTCTTT. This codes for CSVDRGSNTEAFF.

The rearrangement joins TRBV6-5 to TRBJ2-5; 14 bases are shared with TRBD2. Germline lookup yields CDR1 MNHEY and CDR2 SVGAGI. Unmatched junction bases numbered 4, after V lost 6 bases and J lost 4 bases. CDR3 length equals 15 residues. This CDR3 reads CASSPGTSGRETQYF. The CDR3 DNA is TGTGCCAGCAGCCCCGGGACTAGCGGGAGAGAGACCCAGTACTTC.

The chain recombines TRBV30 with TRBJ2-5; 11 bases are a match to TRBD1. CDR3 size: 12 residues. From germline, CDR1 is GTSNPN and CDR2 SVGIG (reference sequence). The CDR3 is CAWDRGQETQYF. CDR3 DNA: TGTGCTTGGGACAGGGGGCAAGAGACCCAGTACTTC. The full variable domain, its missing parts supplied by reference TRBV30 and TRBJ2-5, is SQTIHQWPATLVQPVGSPLSLECTVEGTSNPNLYWYRQAAGRGLQLLFYSVGIGQISSEVPQNLSASRPQDRQFILSSKKLLLSDSGFYLCAWDRGQETQYFGPGTRLLVL.

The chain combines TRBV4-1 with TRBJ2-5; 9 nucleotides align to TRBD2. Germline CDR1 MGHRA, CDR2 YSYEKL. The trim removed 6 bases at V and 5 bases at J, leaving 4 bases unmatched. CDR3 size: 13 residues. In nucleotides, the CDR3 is TGCGCCAGCAGGGGACTAGCAGTGGAGACCCAGTACTTC. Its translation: CASRGLAVETQYF.

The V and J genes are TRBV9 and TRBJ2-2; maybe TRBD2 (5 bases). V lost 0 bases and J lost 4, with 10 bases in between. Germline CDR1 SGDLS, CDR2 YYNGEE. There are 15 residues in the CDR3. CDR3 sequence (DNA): TGTGCCAGCAGCGTAGGAGGGCGGTTCACCGGGGAGCTGTTTTTT. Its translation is CASSVGGRFTGELFF.

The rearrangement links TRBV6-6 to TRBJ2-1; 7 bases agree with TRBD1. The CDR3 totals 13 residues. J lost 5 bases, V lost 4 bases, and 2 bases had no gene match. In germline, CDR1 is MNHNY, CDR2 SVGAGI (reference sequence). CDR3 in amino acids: CASSSGTDNEQFF. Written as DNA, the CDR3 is TGTGCCAGCAGTTCCGGGACAGACAATGAGCAGTTCTTC.

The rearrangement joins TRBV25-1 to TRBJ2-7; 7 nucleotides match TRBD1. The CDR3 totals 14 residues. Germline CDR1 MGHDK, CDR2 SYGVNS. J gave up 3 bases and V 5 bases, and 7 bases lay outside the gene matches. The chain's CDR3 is CASSKQGIIYEQYF. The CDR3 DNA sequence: TGTGCCAGCAGTAAACAGGGGATAATCTACGAGCAGTACTTC.

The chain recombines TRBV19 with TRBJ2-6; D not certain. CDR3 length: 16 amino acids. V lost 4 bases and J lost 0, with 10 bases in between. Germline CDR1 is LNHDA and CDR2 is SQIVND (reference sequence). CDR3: CASSTTTSSGANVLTF. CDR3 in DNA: TGTGCCAGTAGTACCACTACGAGCTCTGGGGCCAACGTCCTGACTTTC. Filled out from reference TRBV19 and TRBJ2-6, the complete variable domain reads DGGITQSPKYLFRKEGQNVTLSCEQNLNHDAMYWYRQDPGQGLRLIYYSQIVNDFQKGDIAEGYSVSREKKESFPLTVTSAQKNPTAFYLCASSTTTSSGANVLTFGAGSRLTVL.

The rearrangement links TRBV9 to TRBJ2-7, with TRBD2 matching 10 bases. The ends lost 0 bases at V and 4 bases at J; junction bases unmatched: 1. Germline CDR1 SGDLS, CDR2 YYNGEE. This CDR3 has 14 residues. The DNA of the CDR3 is TGTGCCAGCAGCGTAGGGACTAGCGGTTACGAGCAGTACTTC. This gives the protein CASSVGTSGYEQYF.